Listed here are 18 T cell receptor beta chains from one sample, sequenced in a study of blood T cell repertoires in COVID-19. Repertoires were generated with immunoSEQ multiplex PCR, while TCRdb's copy carries only in-frame clones and drops some. The data contain tens of thousands of clones, around 83% of them seen just once; the ten biggest clones take up under 35%. The sequenced sample consisted of peripheral blood. The receptor set was obtained from a human donor in a cohort sampled during active COVID-19.

The chain links TRBV12-3 or TRBV12-4 to TRBJ1-5; no reliable D call. The CDR3 has 12 amino acids. V was clipped by 2 bases and J by 7 bases, with 6 bases between them. CDR3: CASSLSGQPQHF. In nucleotides, the CDR3 is TGTGCCAGCAGTTTATCAGGCCAGCCCCAGCATTTT.

The chain recombines TRBV14 with TRBJ2-2; unclear D gene. Germline V gene lookup returns CDR1 SGHDN and CDR2 FVKESK. The CDR3 loop spans 16 amino acids. V shed 4 bases and J shed 4 bases, with 16 bases lying between them. CDR3 nucleotide sequence: TGTGCCAGCAGCCCCCTACAGTCCCTCGGCACCGGGGAGCTGTTTTTT. Protein sequence: CASSPLQSLGTGELFF. Based on the CDR3 plus reference TRBV14 and TRBJ2-2, the full variable domain is EAGVTQFPSHSVIEKGQTVTLRCDPISGHDNLYWYRRVMGKEIKFLLHFVKESKQDESGMPNNRFLAERTGGTYSTLKVQPAELEDSGVYFCASSPLQSLGTGELFFGEGSRLTVL.

This rearrangement joins TRBV18 to TRBJ2-7, with D uncertain. Germline values: CDR1 KGHSH, CDR2 LQKENI. The V and J ends lost 2 bases and 3 bases respectively, with 17 bases between them. This CDR3 has 16 residues. The CDR3 sequence is CASSPSADLSGYEQYF. CDR3 DNA: TGTGCCAGCTCACCATCGGCAGACCTGTCGGGCTACGAGCAGTACTTC.

This chain joins TRBV9 and TRBJ1-3; unclear D gene. The V end lost 3 bases, the J end lost 2 bases, and 6 bases lay between the germline ends. The CDR3 spans 13 residues. Germline CDR1 reads SGDLS; CDR2 reads YYNGEE. The CDR3 nucleotides read TGTGCCAGCAGCGCCTCCGCTGGAAACACCATATATTTT. Translating gives CASSASAGNTIYF.

This clone showed up many times. The rearrangement links TRBV6-5 to TRBJ2-3; a weak D match, TRBD2 (5 bases). The germline V gene encodes CDR1 MNHEY and CDR2 SVGAGI. V shed 10 bases and J shed 2 bases, with 16 bases lying between them. The CDR3 length is 14 residues. The CDR3 coding sequence is TGTGCCACAGCCCGGGTCGGGGACACAGATACGCAGTATTTT. Translated: CATARVGDTDTQYF.

The sample holds one count of this clone. V gene TRBV18 combines with J gene TRBJ2-2; the D is unclear. The CDR3 is made up of 13 amino acids. Trimming took 3 bases from V and 6 from J, leaving 8 bases between them. Germline-derived CDR1 and CDR2 are KGHSH and LQKENI. This chain's CDR3 is CASSPAMSGELFF. The CDR3 bases are TGTGCCAGCTCACCCGCGATGTCCGGGGAGCTGTTTTTT.

Regarding this clone: Other nucleotide sequences from this sample produce the same CDR3. The V gene is TRBV11-3, the J gene TRBJ1-1; TRBD1 agrees at 10 bases. The CDR3 is 14 amino acids. Germline CDR1 SGHNT, CDR2 YENEEA. Trimming took 3 bases from V and 5 from J; bases not matched to a gene: 3. This CDR3 reads CASSLGTGDTEAFF. The CDR3 DNA sequence: TGTGCCAGCAGCTTGGGGACAGGGGATACTGAAGCTTTCTTT. The full variable domain, its missing parts supplied by reference TRBV11-3 and TRBJ1-1, is EAGVVQSPRYKIIEKKQPVAFWCNPISGHNTLYWYLQNLGQGPELLIRYENEEAVDDSQLPKDRFSAERLKGVDSTLKIQPAELGDSAVYLCASSLGTGDTEAFFGQGTRLTVV.

The gene calls are TRBV30 and TRBJ1-5; 7 nucleotides agree with TRBD1. Germline-derived CDR1 and CDR2 are GTSNPN and SVGIG (reference sequence). J lost 7 bases, V lost 7 bases, and 10 bases had no gene match. CDR3 length: 13 amino acids. Here the CDR3 reads CAYSRGPSQPQHF. The DNA for the CDR3 is TGTGCCTATAGTAGGGGGCCTTCGCAGCCCCAGCATTTT.

The chain has TRBV2 and TRBJ2-3; D call uncertain. This CDR3 has 15 amino acids. Germline-derived CDR1 and CDR2 are SNHLY and FYNNEI. V was trimmed by 4 bases and J by 0 bases, leaving 11 bases between them. CDR3 amino acids: CASSASTFSTDTQYF. The CDR3 DNA sequence: TGTGCCAGCAGTGCGTCGACATTTAGCACAGATACGCAGTATTTT.

The V gene is TRBV11-3, the J gene TRBJ1-1; weak D call: TRBD1 (5 bases). V was clipped by 1 base and J by 5 bases, with 8 bases between them. Per the germline V gene, CDR1 is SGHNT and CDR2 is YENEEA. This CDR3 is 13 amino acids long. DNA of the CDR3: TGTGCCAGCAGCTTAGCCCCAGGGACTGAAGCTTTCTTT. Amino acid sequence: CASSLAPGTEAFF.

The chain uses TRBV29-1 and TRBJ2-5; D is ambiguous. Trimming shortened V by 8 bases and J by 4 bases, and 14 bases separated the two germline ends. In germline, CDR1 is SQVTM, CDR2 ANQGSEA. CDR3 length: 12 residues. The CDR3 loop reads CSFTSVVETQYF. As DNA, the CDR3 is TGCAGCTTCACAAGCGTCGTAGAGACCCAGTACTTC.

J is TRBJ1-2 and V is TRBV30; 10 nucleotides align to TRBD1. Losses at the gene ends were 4 bases for V and 8 bases for J; bases not matched to a gene: 19. This CDR3 has 17 residues. CDR1 and CDR2 (germline): GTSNPN, SVGIG (reference sequence). The CDR3 region has the DNA TGTGCCTGGAACTTAAGACAGGGGGCGATTGTGGAAGGAGGCTACACCTTC. Its protein product is CAWNLRQGAIVEGGYTF. The full variable domain, rest sourced from reference TRBV30 and TRBJ1-2, is SQTIHQWPATLVQPVGSPLSLECTVEGTSNPNLYWYRQAAGRGLQLLFYSVGIGQISSEVPQNLSASRPQDRQFILSSKKLLLSDSGFYLCAWNLRQGAIVEGGYTFGSGTRLTVV.

The chain links TRBV29-1 to TRBJ1-1; 7 bases align to TRBD1. Germline V CDR1 and CDR2: SQVTM, ANQGSEA. The CDR3 is 11 residues long. V trimming: 4 bases; J trimming: 11 bases; junction bases outside the gene matches: 7. CDR3 sequence (DNA): TGCAGCGTTGCACTAGACAGGGAGGCTTTCTTT. Residues: CSVALDREAFF.

This chain connects TRBV5-5 to TRBJ2-1, with TRBD1 matching over 7 bases. From germline, CDR1 is SGHKS and CDR2 YYEKEE (reference sequence). CDR3 length equals 15 residues. Losses at the gene ends were 2 bases for V and 3 bases for J; bases not matched to a gene: 5. CDR3 in DNA: TGTGCCAGCAGCTTCGAGGGGGCTAACTACAATGAGCAGTTCTTC. This codes for CASSFEGANYNEQFF.

The rearrangement links TRBV3-1 (or the pseudogene TRBV3-2) to TRBJ2-1; tentative D call: TRBD2 (6 bases). Germline CDR1 and CDR2: LGHDT and YNNKEL (reference sequence). Deletions cut 0 bases from V and 8 bases from J, with 11 bases between. This CDR3 has 14 amino acids. DNA of the CDR3: TGTGCCAGCAGCCAAGATACTAGCTTTGATGAGCAGTTCTTC. Translating gives CASSQDTSFDEQFF.

This sequence joins TRBV7-9 and TRBJ1-1; D is ambiguous. Germline V gene data show CDR1 as SEHNR and CDR2 as FQNEAQ (reference sequence). This CDR3 is built from 14 residues. V lost 1 base and J 4 bases, leaving 10 bases between the germline ends. The CDR3 sequence: CASSLVGWATEAFF. The CDR3 DNA is TGTGCCAGCAGCTTAGTGGGTTGGGCCACTGAAGCTTTCTTT.

Written as DNA, the CDR3 is TGTGCCACCAGCAGTCAACCTGACACCTCCAAAACCTTC. This translates into CATSSQPDTSKTF. V and J are TRBV15 and TRBJ1-2; D is unclear. From germline, CDR1 is LNHNV and CDR2 YYDKDF (reference sequence). V was shortened by 3 bases and J by 14 bases, with 19 bases between the two germline ends. The CDR3 is made up of 13 amino acids.

For this clone: Other nucleotide sequences from this sample produce the same CDR3. This rearrangement joins TRBV6-6 to TRBJ1-5, with D possibly matching TRBD1 (6 bases). From germline, CDR1 is MNHNY and CDR2 SVGAGI (reference sequence). Trimming stripped 6 bases from V and 1 base from J, with 16 bases between. CDR3 length: 16 amino acids. Written as DNA, the CDR3 is TGTGCCAGCAGCCCCGACAGGACTGTCAGCAATCAGCCCCAGCATTTT. Translated: CASSPDRTVSNQPQHF.